A single sample is the source of the 29 T cell receptor beta chains below, sequenced in a study of cytomegalovirus exposure and HLA in healthy donors. PCR employed 60 Vbeta and 13 Jbeta primers. Repertoires were generated with immunoSEQ multiplex PCR, while TCRdb's copy carries only in-frame clones and drops some. The table records 120,000 or so clones, 17% of them present only once. What was sequenced was PBMCs. The receptors shown here come from a female donor in good health and CMV-seropositive.

This clone was detected only a few times. The gene calls are TRBV6-5 and TRBJ1-5, with a possible D match to TRBD1 (6 bases). The CDR3 spans 13 residues. CDR1 MNHEY and CDR2 SVGAGI come from the germline V gene. V was cut by 5 bases and J by 5 bases, with 10 bases left in between. CDR3 nucleotide sequence: TGTGCCAGCAGTAGGAACAGGGATCAGCCCCAGCATTTT. Translation gives CASSRNRDQPQHF.

This clone showed up just a few times. The rearrangement joins TRBV29-1 to TRBJ1-2, with D unclear. The CDR3 contains 13 residues. Germline values: CDR1 SQVTM, CDR2 ANQGSEA. CDR3 coding DNA: TGCATCACCCGGAACAACCTAGGCTATGGCTACACCTTC. This gives the protein CITRNNLGYGYTF.

This clone turned up a few times. The chain uses TRBV4-1 and TRBJ1-2; D call uncertain. Germline loops: CDR1 MGHRA, CDR2 YSYEKL. Trimming shortened V by 4 bases and J by 0 bases, and 15 bases separated the two germline ends. CDR3 size: 16 residues. CDR3 residues: CASSPRTGSTNYGYTF. DNA for the CDR3: TGCGCCAGCAGCCCAAGAACGGGGTCGACTAACTATGGCTACACCTTC.

The V and J genes are TRBV28 and TRBJ2-7, with a possible D match to TRBD1 (5 bases). This CDR3 comprises 15 residues. Germline V gene data show CDR1 as MDHEN and CDR2 as SYDVKM. Trimming took off 3 bases at V and 5 bases at J, with 17 bases between the two ends. CDR3 DNA sequence: TGTGCCAGCAGTTTTCGTGGCAGGGAATTAGACGAGCAGTACTTC. Encoded protein: CASSFRGRELDEQYF.

This clone has only one observation. This sequence joins TRBV28 and TRBJ1-4; unclear D gene. Per the germline V gene, CDR1 is MDHEN and CDR2 is SYDVKM. The CDR3 has 15 amino acids. V was cut by 5 bases and J by 0 bases, with 10 bases left in between. Written as DNA, the CDR3 is TGTGCCAGCAGTGGCTCCGGGACAACTAATGAAAAACTGTTTTTT. It specifies CASSGSGTTNEKLFF.

The chain couples TRBV7-2 to TRBJ1-1, with 9 bases lining up with TRBD1. Germline CDR1 reads SGHTA; CDR2 reads FQGNSA. This CDR3 is built from 14 residues. The V and J ends lost 2 bases and 3 bases, in that order; junction bases with no gene match: 1. The CDR3, as DNA: TGTGCCAGCAGCTTACGACAGGGGGACACTGAAGCTTTCTTT. Amino acids: CASSLRQGDTEAFF.

The CDR3 loop reads CSVEVQGPEKLFF. DNA of the CDR3: TGCAGCGTTGAAGTACAGGGCCCTGAAAAACTGTTTTTT. The chain combines TRBV29-1 with TRBJ1-4; a weak D match, TRBD1 (6 bases). Germline V CDR1 and CDR2: SQVTM, ANQGSEA. The V and J ends lost 1 base and 7 bases respectively, with 10 bases between them. The CDR3 length is 13 residues. The full variable domain, in which reference TRBV29-1 and TRBJ1-4 provide the parts outside the CDR3, is SAVISQKPSRDICQRGTSLTIQCQVDSQVTMMFWYRQQPGQSLTLIATANQGSEATYESGFVIDKFPISRPNLTFSTLTVSNMSPEDSSIYLCSVEVQGPEKLFFGSGTQLSVL.

The genes are TRBV15 and TRBJ2-5; 9 nucleotides agree with TRBD2. CDR3 length: 18 amino acids. Germline-derived CDR1 and CDR2 are LNHNV and YYDKDF (reference sequence). V was clipped by 5 bases and J by 4 bases; unmatched bases: 17. The CDR3 region is CATSELPGGREGLETQYF. The CDR3 DNA follows: TGTGCCACCAGCGAGCTCCCTGGGGGGCGGGAGGGCCTAGAGACCCAGTACTTC.

This chain links TRBV5-1 with TRBJ1-2; D remains unclear. V was clipped by 0 bases and J by 6 bases, with 21 bases between them. CDR3 length equals 17 residues. Germline assignment: CDR1 SGHRS and CDR2 YFSETQ. The CDR3 loop reads CASSLVTFVGRYDGYTF. The CDR3 coding sequence is TGCGCCAGCAGCTTGGTTACTTTTGTTGGCAGGTATGATGGCTACACCTTC.

Of note for this clone: This same CDR3 is encoded by further DNA sequences in the sample. The CDR3 DNA reads TGTGCCAGCAGCTCCGGGACAGGGGTAAATGAGCAGTTCTTC. Residues: CASSSGTGVNEQFF. V is TRBV7-9 and J is TRBJ2-1; 10 bases fit TRBD1. V gave up 4 bases and J gave up 7 bases; unmatched junction bases: 4. CDR1 is SEHNR and CDR2 is FQNEAQ in the germline V gene (reference sequence). CDR3 length: 14 amino acids.

The table lists this clone with a few counts. The CDR3: CASSLGSVHEQYF. CDR3 nucleotides: TGTGCCAGCAGTTTAGGGAGCGTCCACGAGCAGTACTTC. The rearrangement uses TRBV27 and TRBJ2-7, with D possibly matching TRBD2 (5 bases). Trimming removed 2 bases from V and 5 bases from J, with 10 bases in between. The CDR3 consists of 13 residues. The V gene's germline CDR1 is MNHEY and CDR2 SMNVEV (reference sequence).

This clone was found a few times. This rearrangement joins TRBV25-1 to TRBJ1-4, with no clear D. Germline V CDR1 and CDR2: MGHDK, SYGVNS. The CDR3 is 14 amino acids. V was shortened by 4 bases and J by 0 bases, with 6 bases between the two germline ends. CDR3 sequence: CASSGSATNEKLFF. The DNA of the CDR3 is TGTGCCAGCAGTGGCAGTGCAACTAATGAAAAACTGTTTTTT.

This chain uses TRBV10-3 with TRBJ2-7, with D tentatively TRBD1 (5 bases). Germline V CDR1 and CDR2: ENHRY, SYGVKD. Trimming pared 2 bases from V and 3 bases from J, leaving 8 bases between. CDR3 length equals 13 residues. The CDR3 DNA reads as TGTGCCATCAGTGAGATTCAGGGCTACGAGCAGTACTTC. The encoded protein is CAISEIQGYEQYF.

The chain is built from TRBV27 and TRBJ1-5; 7 bases fit TRBD1. The CDR3 is 17 residues long. V was clipped by 2 bases and J by 2 bases; unmatched bases: 9. Germline V gives CDR1 MNHEY, CDR2 SMNVEV (reference sequence). CDR3 nucleotide sequence: TGTGCCAGCAGTTTAAGGACAGGCCGAGGGCGCAATCAGCCCCAGCATTTT. Translating gives CASSLRTGRGRNQPQHF.

The sample holds a few counts of this clone. V gene TRBV5-1 combines with J gene TRBJ1-1; D is ambiguous. CDR1 SGHRS and CDR2 YFSETQ come from the germline V gene. The CDR3 sequence is 16 residues long. The V end was cut by 0 bases, the J end by 6 bases, with 18 bases between. The chain's CDR3 is CASSLGGGRAKAEAFF. The CDR3 DNA sequence: TGCGCCAGCAGCTTGGGTGGAGGGAGGGCAAAGGCTGAAGCTTTCTTT. Full variable domain (outside the CDR3, taken from reference TRBV5-1 and TRBJ1-1): KAGVTQTPRYLIKTRGQQVTLSCSPISGHRSVSWYQQTPGQGLQFLFEYFSETQRNKGNFPGRFSGRQFSNSRSEMNVSTLELGDSALYLCASSLGGGRAKAEAFFGQGTRLTVV.

The chain recombines TRBV19 with TRBJ2-7; tentatively, D is TRBD2 (7 bases). V was trimmed by 3 bases and J by 3 bases, leaving 12 bases between them. The CDR3 extends over 14 amino acids. Germline values: CDR1 LNHDA, CDR2 SQIVND (reference sequence). The CDR3 region has the DNA TGTGCCAGTAGTATCAGGCGGGGGCTCTACGAGCAGTACTTC. It codes for CASSIRRGLYEQYF.

The chain links TRBV7-2 to TRBJ2-1; TRBD2 agrees at 7 bases. The CDR3 runs 16 residues. V lost 0 bases to trimming and J lost 2 bases; unmatched junction nucleotides: 4. Germline CDR1 reads SGHTA; CDR2 reads FQGNSA. The CDR3 nucleotides are TGTGCCAGCAGCTTAGCGGGAGGGTTAACCTACAATGAGCAGTTCTTC. Translated, it gives CASSLAGGLTYNEQFF.

The V and J genes are TRBV5-1 and TRBJ1-6; the D gene is possibly TRBD1 (6 bases). CDR1 is SGHRS, CDR2 YFSETQ, per germline. This CDR3 comprises 17 residues. The V and J ends lost 0 bases and 6 bases respectively, with 16 bases between them. This CDR3 is CASSLEQGSGVNSPLHF. DNA for the CDR3: TGCGCCAGCAGCTTGGAACAGGGAAGTGGGGTTAATTCACCCCTCCACTTT.

This chain uses TRBV4-1 with TRBJ2-5; 9 nucleotides line up with TRBD2. CDR1 MGHRA and CDR2 YSYEKL come from the germline V gene. V was pared by 1 base and J by 3 bases, with 3 bases of the junction left unmatched. The CDR3 has 15 residues. DNA of the CDR3: TGCGCCAGCAGCCAAGGGGCGGGGGGGAAAGAGACCCAGTACTTC. Its translation: CASSQGAGGKETQYF.

This chain links TRBV14 with TRBJ1-5; 8 bases are a match to TRBD1. This CDR3 is 13 amino acids long. V lost 4 bases, J lost 6 bases, and 2 bases stayed unmatched. Looked up from germline, CDR1 is SGHDN and CDR2 is FVKESK. DNA for the CDR3: TGTGCCAGCAGCCTAACAGGGGGTCAGCCCCAGCATTTT. Translated, it gives CASSLTGGQPQHF.

The chain joins TRBV29-1 to TRBJ1-2, with 9 nucleotides matching TRBD1. Germline CDR1 and CDR2: SQVTM and ANQGSEA. The junction had 3 bases not matched to a gene; V was cut back by 6 bases and J by 7 bases. The CDR3 runs to 11 residues. The CDR3 DNA follows: TGCAGCGTACAGACAGGGGGTGGCTACACCTTC. Encoded protein: CSVQTGGGYTF. The full variable domain, with the rest looked up from reference TRBV29-1 and TRBJ1-2, is SAVISQKPSRDICQRGTSLTIQCQVDSQVTMMFWYRQQPGQSLTLIATANQGSEATYESGFVIDKFPISRPNLTFSTLTVSNMSPEDSSIYLCSVQTGGGYTFGSGTRLTVV.

This clone came up a few times. The J gene is TRBJ2-5, the V gene TRBV28; 7 bases match TRBD1. This CDR3 is 16 amino acids long. Per germline, CDR1 MDHEN and CDR2 SYDVKM. V was pared by 4 bases and J by 3 bases, with 11 bases of the junction left unmatched. CDR3 bases: TGTGCCAGCAGTTATATGACAGGGCGTAGGAAAGAGACCCAGTACTTC. Translation: CASSYMTGRRKETQYF.

The table lists this clone with a few counts. The rearrangement joins TRBV7-9 to TRBJ1-2, with D unresolved. The CDR3 covers 12 residues. V lost 5 bases, J lost 8 bases, and 12 bases lay in between. CDR1 and CDR2 from the germline V gene are SEHNR and FQNEAQ (reference sequence). The CDR3 spells CASSLREGGYTF. CDR3 in DNA: TGTGCCAGCAGCCTCCGAGAGGGCGGCTACACCTTC.

This clone has just a few counts. J is TRBJ2-5 and V is TRBV2, with 8 bases matching TRBD1. V shed 6 bases, J shed 5 bases, and the junction held 14 bases outside the gene matches. Germline assignment: CDR1 SNHLY and CDR2 FYNNEI. There are 16 residues in the CDR3. The CDR3 here is CASRRKNRGMGETQYF. The CDR3 nucleotides read TGTGCCAGCAGGCGAAAAAACAGGGGGATGGGGGAGACCCAGTACTTC.

With respect to this clone: Other DNA sequences in the sample encode the same CDR3. V is TRBV5-1 and J is TRBJ1-2; TRBD1 might be the D (6 bases). V was clipped by 0 bases and J by 1 base, with 7 bases between them. The CDR3 loop spans 14 amino acids. In germline, CDR1 is SGHRS, CDR2 YFSETQ. The CDR3 here is CASSLEQGNYGYTF. The CDR3 nucleotides read TGCGCCAGCAGCTTGGAACAGGGTAACTATGGCTACACCTTC.

The CDR3 here is CASSAGGRTANTGELFF. The CDR3 DNA reads TGTGCCAGCAGCGCGGGGGGAAGGACAGCAAACACCGGGGAGCTGTTTTTT. This sequence joins TRBV5-6 and TRBJ2-2, with 8 nucleotides matching TRBD2. The CDR3 consists of 17 residues. The V segment lost 4 bases and the J segment 2 bases; nucleotides outside the gene matches: 10. Per the germline V gene, CDR1 is SGHDT and CDR2 is YYEEEE.

The chain is built from TRBV5-1 and TRBJ1-1, with 11 bases lining up with TRBD1. CDR1 and CDR2 (germline): SGHRS, YFSETQ. CDR3 size: 14 residues. The trim removed 6 bases at V and 4 bases at J, leaving 5 bases unmatched. The DNA of the CDR3 is TGCGCCAGCAAAGAAGGGACAGGGGGCACTGAAGCTTTCTTT. Protein: CASKEGTGGTEAFF.

This clone was seen a handful of times. The rearrangement uses TRBV9 and TRBJ2-7; no clear D gene. The CDR3 spans 13 residues. CDR1 is SGDLS and CDR2 is YYNGEE in the germline V gene. V lost 2 bases to trimming and J lost 3 bases, with 9 bases between them. CDR3 bases: TGTGCCAGCAGCGTCGACGGAGACTACGAGCAGTACTTC. This sequence encodes CASSVDGDYEQYF.

This clone was counted at least ten times. J is TRBJ1-2 and V is TRBV4-3; TRBD1 matches at 7 bases. The CDR3 covers 14 residues. Germline lookup yields CDR1 LGHNA and CDR2 YSLEER. V was clipped by 8 bases and J by 5 bases; unmatched bases: 11. CDR3 DNA: TGCGCCAGCCGAGGGACAGATCGATCTTATGGCTACACCTTC. Encoded protein: CASRGTDRSYGYTF.